The 8 T cell receptor beta chains presented below share a single source sample, sequenced in a study of T cell repertoires in cytomegalovirus infection. MiXCR, run by TCRdb on the reads, gives a single entry per CDR3 protein. Here the sample spans 200,000 to 250,000 distinct CDR3 sequences, around 6.4% being singletons. The specimen sequenced was PBMCs. The receptor source for this set is a human donor in good health (CMV status not recorded). Some clones in this sample may be carry-over from other donors' samples.

This chain links TRBV29-1 with TRBJ2-2; 7 bases are shared with TRBD1. Germline V gene sequence: CDR1 SQVTM, CDR2 ANQGSEA. There are 14 residues in the CDR3. V was pared by 7 bases and J by 2 bases, with 7 bases of the junction left unmatched. The CDR3 reads CSAWTGSNTGELFF. The CDR3 DNA follows: TGCAGCGCGTGGACAGGATCAAACACCGGGGAGCTGTTTTTT.

This clonotype was seen at least ten times. The chain recombines TRBV7-2 with TRBJ2-7; D unclear. Trimming removed 5 bases from V and 12 bases from J, with 20 bases in between. Germline CDR1 reads SGHTA; CDR2 reads FQGNSA. This CDR3 has 13 amino acids. The CDR3 DNA is TGTGCCAGCAGCCCCTACCGGGCCACCCCATCGTACTTC. This codes for CASSPYRATPSYF.

This clonotype was recorded many times. J is TRBJ1-1 and V is TRBV7-9, with D possibly matching TRBD1 (6 bases). CDR1 and CDR2 (germline): SEHNR, FQNEAQ (reference sequence). V was shortened by 3 bases and J by 3 bases, with 17 bases between the two germline ends. There are 16 residues in the CDR3. The CDR3 region has the DNA TGTGCCAGCAGCTTCCGCTCGGGGGGCAGCGACACTGAAGCTTTCTTT. Protein sequence: CASSFRSGGSDTEAFF.

This clonotype was seen ten or more times. The V gene is TRBV4-3, the J gene TRBJ1-2; D is possibly TRBD1 (5 bases). The CDR3 is made up of 15 amino acids. Germline CDR1 reads LGHNA; CDR2 reads YSLEER. V shed 4 bases and J shed 3 bases, with 15 bases lying between them. CDR3 loop: CASSPGQGGYYGYTF. As DNA, the CDR3 is TGCGCCAGCAGCCCCGGGCAGGGTGGCTACTATGGCTACACCTTC.

This clonotype was detected a few times. This chain uses TRBV4-1 with TRBJ2-7; 7 bases map to TRBD1. Per the germline V gene, CDR1 is MGHRA and CDR2 is YSYEKL. The V segment lost 2 bases and the J segment 4 bases; nucleotides outside the gene matches: 8. The CDR3 has 15 amino acids. The CDR3 bases are TGCGCCAGCAGCCAAACAGGGGACACAGGGTACGAGCAGTACTTC. Protein sequence: CASSQTGDTGYEQYF.

This clonotype came up a few times. In nucleotides, the CDR3 is TGTGCCAGCAGTTGGCGGACAGGGAGCTCCTACGAGCAGTACTTC. Protein sequence: CASSWRTGSSYEQYF. The chain recombines TRBV28 with TRBJ2-7, with 8 bases fitting TRBD1. Germline loops: CDR1 MDHEN, CDR2 SYDVKM. The CDR3 covers 15 residues. Trimming took 4 bases from V and 0 from J; bases not matched to a gene: 5.

This clonotype was counted at least ten times. The V call is TRBV12-3 or TRBV12-4, the J call TRBJ1-6, with a weak D call TRBD1 (6 bases). Deletions cut 3 bases from V and 7 bases from J, with 10 bases between. The CDR3 totals 14 residues. CDR3 DNA sequence: TGTGCCAGCAGTTTCCCAGGGGTAAATTCACCCCTCCACTTT. Protein sequence: CASSFPGVNSPLHF.

This clonotype was counted only a few times. V usage is TRBV14 and J usage is TRBJ2-1; D may be TRBD2 (6 bases). This CDR3 spans 13 amino acids. Per the germline V gene, CDR1 is SGHDN and CDR2 is FVKESK. Trimming took 4 bases from V and 10 from J, leaving 14 bases between them. CDR3 sequence: CASSPEPRGEQFF. The DNA for the CDR3 is TGTGCCAGCAGCCCAGAACCACGGGGGGAGCAGTTCTTC.